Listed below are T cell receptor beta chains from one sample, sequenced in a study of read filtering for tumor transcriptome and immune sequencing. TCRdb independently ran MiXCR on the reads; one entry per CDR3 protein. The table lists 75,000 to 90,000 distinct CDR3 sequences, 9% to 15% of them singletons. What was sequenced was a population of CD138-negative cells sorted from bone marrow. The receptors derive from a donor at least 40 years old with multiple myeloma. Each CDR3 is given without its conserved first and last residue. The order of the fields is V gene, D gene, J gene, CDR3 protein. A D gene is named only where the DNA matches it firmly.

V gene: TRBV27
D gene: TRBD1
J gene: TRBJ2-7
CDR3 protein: ASSLERQGAHYEQY

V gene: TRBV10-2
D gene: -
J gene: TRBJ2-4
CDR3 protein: ASSELWESGNIQY

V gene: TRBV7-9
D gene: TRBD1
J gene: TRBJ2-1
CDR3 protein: ASSPSPGTGDGEQF

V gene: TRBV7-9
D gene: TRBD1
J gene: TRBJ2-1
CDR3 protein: ASSYRQGANEQF

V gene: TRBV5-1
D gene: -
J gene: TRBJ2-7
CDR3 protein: ASSDLGRSYEQY

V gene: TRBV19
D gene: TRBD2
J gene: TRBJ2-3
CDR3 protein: ASSQGLAGITDTQY

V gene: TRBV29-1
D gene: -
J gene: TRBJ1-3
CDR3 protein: SVAPGSGNTIY

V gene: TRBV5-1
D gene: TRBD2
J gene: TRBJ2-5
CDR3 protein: ASNLLAGGETQY

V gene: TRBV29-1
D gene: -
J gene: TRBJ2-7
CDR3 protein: SVVTGAGGDSSYEQY

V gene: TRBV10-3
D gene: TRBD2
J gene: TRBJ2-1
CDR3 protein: AISESAGTSGRAAYNEQF

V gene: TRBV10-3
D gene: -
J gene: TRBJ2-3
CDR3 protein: AISDGDTQY

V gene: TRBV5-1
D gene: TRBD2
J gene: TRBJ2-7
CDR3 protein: ASSRTSGSVYEQY

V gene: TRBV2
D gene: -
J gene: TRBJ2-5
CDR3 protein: ASRGSRQETQY

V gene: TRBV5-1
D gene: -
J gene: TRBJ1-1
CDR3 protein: ASSLEGGLQGRRTEAF

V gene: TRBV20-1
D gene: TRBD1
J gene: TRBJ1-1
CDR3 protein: SASPRTGPNTEAF

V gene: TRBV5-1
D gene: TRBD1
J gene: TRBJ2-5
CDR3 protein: ASSSGQNQETQY

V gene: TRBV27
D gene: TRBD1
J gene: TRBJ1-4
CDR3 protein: ASSRDRGREKLF

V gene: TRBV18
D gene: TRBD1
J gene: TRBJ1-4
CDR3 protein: ASSGDRADEKLF

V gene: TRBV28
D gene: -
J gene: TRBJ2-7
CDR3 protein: ASSPTLGPKVHEQY

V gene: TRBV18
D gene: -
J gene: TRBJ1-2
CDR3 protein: ASSPSLGANYGYT

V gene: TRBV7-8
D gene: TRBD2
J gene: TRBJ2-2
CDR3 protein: ASSLVEGLAGATGELF

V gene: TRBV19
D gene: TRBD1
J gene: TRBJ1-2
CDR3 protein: ASSPRQGASNYGYT

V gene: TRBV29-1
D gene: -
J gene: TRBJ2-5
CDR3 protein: SVRGQDQETQY

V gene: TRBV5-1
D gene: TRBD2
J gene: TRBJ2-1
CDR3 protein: ASSTGGGPSYNEQF

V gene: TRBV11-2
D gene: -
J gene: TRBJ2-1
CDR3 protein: ASSTNPAGLEQF

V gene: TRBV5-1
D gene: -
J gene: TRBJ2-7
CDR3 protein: ASSLVAEYEQY

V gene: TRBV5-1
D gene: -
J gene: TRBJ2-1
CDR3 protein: ATRQVSSYNEQF

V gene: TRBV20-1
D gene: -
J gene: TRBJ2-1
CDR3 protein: SAPRGRSYNEQF

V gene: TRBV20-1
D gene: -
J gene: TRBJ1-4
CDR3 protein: STHSGPNEKLF

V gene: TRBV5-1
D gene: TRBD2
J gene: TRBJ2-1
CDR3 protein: ASSILAGGEQF

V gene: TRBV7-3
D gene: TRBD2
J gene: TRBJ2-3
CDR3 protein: ASSLPSGGVDTQY

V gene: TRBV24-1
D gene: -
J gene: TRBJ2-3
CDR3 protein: ATSDLPGRDTQY

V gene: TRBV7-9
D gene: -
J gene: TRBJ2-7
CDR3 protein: AKPCEQY

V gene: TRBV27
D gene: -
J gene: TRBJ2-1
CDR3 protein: ASSLWPGSSSYNEQF

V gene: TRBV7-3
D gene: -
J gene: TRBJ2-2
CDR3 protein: ASSFMGGELF

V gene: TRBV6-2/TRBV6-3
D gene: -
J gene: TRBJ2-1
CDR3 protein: ASSYSQYNEQF

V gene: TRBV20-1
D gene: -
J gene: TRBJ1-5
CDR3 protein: SARPGVGNQPQH

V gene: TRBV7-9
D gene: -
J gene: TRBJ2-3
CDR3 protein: ASCLAVGAITDTQY

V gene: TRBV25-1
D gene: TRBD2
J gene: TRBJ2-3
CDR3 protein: ASSGSLAGNTDTQY

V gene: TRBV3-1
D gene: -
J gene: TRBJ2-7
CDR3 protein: ASSQVYDREQY

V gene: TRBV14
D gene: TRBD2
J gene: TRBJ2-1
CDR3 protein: ASSQASGFNEQF

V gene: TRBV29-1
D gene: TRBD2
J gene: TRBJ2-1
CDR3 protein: SVDAREVYNGQF

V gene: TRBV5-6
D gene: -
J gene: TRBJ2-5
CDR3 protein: ASSLGGIQETQY

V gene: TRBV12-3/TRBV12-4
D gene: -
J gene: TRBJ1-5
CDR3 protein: ASSNGQSRNQPQH

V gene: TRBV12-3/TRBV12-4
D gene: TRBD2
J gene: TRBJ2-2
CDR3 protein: ASSPRTSGRITGELF

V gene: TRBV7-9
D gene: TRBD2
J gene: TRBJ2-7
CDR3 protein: ASSIRDYAYEQY

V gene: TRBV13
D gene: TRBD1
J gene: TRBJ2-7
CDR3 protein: ASSSRDSEGEQY

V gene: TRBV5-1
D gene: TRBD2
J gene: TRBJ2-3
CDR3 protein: ASSSQAGGTDTQY

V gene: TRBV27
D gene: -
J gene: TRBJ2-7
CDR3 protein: ASSLKQGYEQY

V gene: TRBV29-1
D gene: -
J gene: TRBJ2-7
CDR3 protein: SVGQTHYEQY

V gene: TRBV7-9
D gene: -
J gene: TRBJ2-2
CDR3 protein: ASSLAGVGYTGELF

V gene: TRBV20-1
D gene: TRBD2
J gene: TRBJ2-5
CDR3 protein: SAQREDWQETQY

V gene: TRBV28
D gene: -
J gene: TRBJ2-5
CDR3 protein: ASSLVHSQETQY

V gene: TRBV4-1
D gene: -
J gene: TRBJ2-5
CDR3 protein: ASSYGLQETQY

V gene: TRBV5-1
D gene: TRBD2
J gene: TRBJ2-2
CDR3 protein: ASESGANTGELF